These 20 T cell receptor beta chains originate from one sample sequenced in a study of T cell responses to AZD1222 COVID-19 vaccine. The table came from immunoSEQ multiplex PCR; TCRdb's copy has only in-frame clones and leaves some out. The sample includes roughly 140,000 clones, roughly 88% of them seen just once. Specimen: peripheral blood, collected 28 days after the second AZD1222 dose. The receptors derive from an adult who received the AZD1222 COVID-19 vaccine.

The chain carries TRBV5-8 and TRBJ1-2, with D unclear. The CDR3 covers 15 residues. The V and J ends lost 0 bases and 2 bases respectively, with 11 bases between them. CDR1 SGHTS and CDR2 YDEGEE come from the germline V gene. CDR3 bases: TGTGCCAGCAGCTTGGTTCCCGGCGGGAACTATGGCTACACCTTC. Its translation is CASSLVPGGNYGYTF.

The chain links TRBV7-8 to TRBJ1-5; 7 nucleotides agree with TRBD1. The CDR3 totals 15 residues. V lost 1 base to trimming and J lost 6 bases; unmatched junction nucleotides: 6. Germline loops: CDR1 SGHVS, CDR2 FQNEAQ. This CDR3 is CASSLGGGAGQPQHF. The CDR3 DNA sequence: TGTGCCAGCAGCTTAGGAGGGGGCGCGGGTCAGCCCCAGCATTTT.

The rearrangement joins TRBV6-1 to TRBJ2-7; the D gene is possibly TRBD2 (6 bases). CDR1 and CDR2 from the germline V gene are MNHNS and SASEGT. CDR3 length equals 16 residues. V gave up 3 bases and J gave up 2 bases, with 17 bases separating them. The CDR3 DNA is TGTGCCAGCAGTGACTGGAAAGCGGGTACCCCCTACGAGCAGTACTTC. Amino acid sequence: CASSDWKAGTPYEQYF.

The rearrangement joins TRBV7-9 to TRBJ2-5; 12 nucleotides agree with TRBD2. V shed 5 bases, J shed 1 base, and the junction held 5 bases outside the gene matches. The CDR3 length is 16 residues. Germline loops: CDR1 SEHNR, CDR2 FQNEAQ (reference sequence). As DNA, the CDR3 is TGTGCCAGCAGCCCAGGACTAGCGGGGCCCCAAGAGACCCAGTACTTC. Residues: CASSPGLAGPQETQYF.

The chain links TRBV5-1 to TRBJ2-5; TRBD1 matches 9 bases. V dropped 3 bases and J dropped 5; count of bases not matched to a gene: 5. Germline V gives CDR1 SGHRS, CDR2 YFSETQ. The CDR3 has 14 residues. DNA for the CDR3: TGCGCCAGCAGCTCAGGACAGGGGCGGGAGACCCAGTACTTC. Encoded protein: CASSSGQGRETQYF.

The chain couples TRBV18 to TRBJ1-1; D not resolved. The CDR3 is made up of 14 amino acids. V was cut by 0 bases and J by 0 bases, with 5 bases left in between. Germline lookup yields CDR1 KGHSH and CDR2 LQKENI. CDR3 DNA: TGTGCCAGCTCACCACCCAAGATGAACACTGAAGCTTTCTTT. Translated: CASSPPKMNTEAFF.

V and J are TRBV29-1 and TRBJ1-1, with D unclear. This CDR3 has 13 residues. Trimming cost V 4 bases and J 0 bases, with 9 bases left between them. CDR1 is SQVTM and CDR2 is ANQGSEA in the germline V gene. CDR3 nucleotide sequence: TGCAGCGTTGGTGAGGGTATGAACACTGAAGCTTTCTTT. Its translation: CSVGEGMNTEAFF. Together with reference TRBV29-1 and TRBJ1-1, the CDR3 gives the full variable domain: SAVISQKPSRDICQRGTSLTIQCQVDSQVTMMFWYRQQPGQSLTLIATANQGSEATYESGFVIDKFPISRPNLTFSTLTVSNMSPEDSSIYLCSVGEGMNTEAFFGQGTRLTVV.

The rearrangement links TRBV7-2 to TRBJ2-7, with no clear D. The V end lost 5 bases, the J end lost 5 bases, and 16 bases lay between the germline ends. The CDR3 has 14 residues. Germline V lookup: CDR1 SGHTA, CDR2 FQGNSA. CDR3 bases: TGTGCCAGCAGCCGTAGCAGGTTGAACGACGAGCAGTACTTC. Protein: CASSRSRLNDEQYF. Filled out from reference TRBV7-2 and TRBJ2-7, the complete variable domain reads GAGVSQSPSNKVTEKGKDVELRCDPISGHTALYWYRQSLGQGLEFLIYFQGNSAPDKSGLPSDRFSAERTGGSVSTLTIQRTQQEDSAVYLCASSRSRLNDEQYFGPGTRLTVT.

This chain links TRBV2 with TRBJ2-7; possibly TRBD1 or TRBD2 for D (5 bases each). Germline V lookup: CDR1 SNHLY, CDR2 FYNNEI. V lost 7 bases and J lost 2, with 24 bases in between. CDR3 size: 17 residues. The CDR3: CASIRVYSGTTPYEQYF. CDR3 sequence (DNA): TGTGCCAGCATTAGGGTTTACTCCGGGACGACTCCCTACGAGCAGTACTTC.

This chain links TRBV10-3 with TRBJ2-7; 10 nucleotides line up with TRBD1. The CDR3 is 17 amino acids. Looked up from germline, CDR1 is ENHRY and CDR2 is SYGVKD. V shed 3 bases, J shed 3 bases, and the junction held 11 bases outside the gene matches. The CDR3 DNA follows: TGTGCCATCAGTGAAACCTCAGGACAGGGGGGAAACTACGAGCAGTACTTC. It translates to CAISETSGQGGNYEQYF.

This chain links TRBV7-9 with TRBJ2-7, with D possibly matching TRBD2 (5 bases). Trimming removed 3 bases from V and 5 bases from J, with 14 bases in between. Germline lookup yields CDR1 SEHNR and CDR2 FQNEAQ (reference sequence). The CDR3 sequence is 14 residues long. For the CDR3, the DNA is TGTGCCAGCAGCTTCCGACGGGGAGCTGACGAGCAGTACTTC. Its translation is CASSFRRGADEQYF.

This chain's CDR3 is CASSPGLAGESYEQYF. CDR3 in DNA: TGTGCCAGCTCACCGGGACTAGCGGGAGAATCCTACGAGCAGTACTTC. The gene calls are TRBV18 and TRBJ2-7; 14 bases are a match to TRBD2. J gave up 1 base and V 3 bases, and 2 bases lay outside the gene matches. The germline V gene has CDR1 KGHSH and CDR2 LQKENI. The CDR3 runs 16 residues. Based on the CDR3 plus reference TRBV18 and TRBJ2-7, the full variable domain is NAGVMQNPRHLVRRRGQEARLRCSPMKGHSHVYWYRQLPEEGLKFMVYLQKENIIDESGMPKERFSAEFPKEGPSILRIQQVVRGDSAAYFCASSPGLAGESYEQYFGPGTRLTVT.

The genes are TRBV4-2 and TRBJ2-2; D possibly corresponds to TRBD1 (6 bases). The V gene lost 2 bases and the J gene lost 4 bases, with 17 bases spanning the gap. The CDR3 spans 17 residues. The germline gives CDR1 LGHNA, CDR2 YNFKEQ. CDR3 loop: CASSQPQGMGGTGELFF. CDR3 bases: TGTGCCAGCAGCCAACCACAGGGTATGGGTGGCACCGGGGAGCTGTTTTTT.

This chain joins TRBV9 and TRBJ2-6, with a tentative D call TRBD2 (6 bases). Germline CDR1 reads SGDLS; CDR2 reads YYNGEE. Deletions cut 0 bases from V and 4 bases from J, with 14 bases between. The length of the CDR3 is 17 residues. CDR3 nucleotides: TGTGCCAGCAGCGTAGGAGGCGGGGCTCCAGGGGCCAACGTCCTGACTTTC. Its translation: CASSVGGGAPGANVLTF.

J is TRBJ2-7 and V is TRBV2, with 12 bases lining up with TRBD2. Trimming took 6 bases from V and 5 from J; bases not matched to a gene: 11. From germline, CDR1 is SNHLY and CDR2 FYNNEI. The CDR3 has 16 residues. The CDR3 region has the DNA TGTGCCAGCAGGGCTACTAGCGGGGGGCCCTTTGACGAGCAGTACTTC. Its protein is CASRATSGGPFDEQYF.

This clone was detected only a few times. In DNA, the CDR3 is TGCGCCAGCAGGAACCGCGCGGGAGGGAACACTGAAGCTTTCTTT. Translating it yields CASRNRAGGNTEAFF. The chain has TRBV10-1 and TRBJ1-1; D gene unclear. V dropped 6 bases and J dropped 1 base, with 15 bases sitting between them. Germline lookup yields CDR1 WNHNN and CDR2 SYGVQD (reference sequence). This CDR3 spans 15 amino acids.

The chain links TRBV7-6 to TRBJ2-7; either TRBD1 or TRBD2 may supply D (6 bases each). The V gene's germline CDR1 is SGHVS and CDR2 FNYEAQ. The V and J ends lost 5 bases and 1 base respectively, with 18 bases between them. This CDR3 contains 16 residues. The CDR3 DNA is TGTGCCAGCAGCCGGGCGGGACCTACAGGGTCCTACGAGCAGTACTTC. It translates to CASSRAGPTGSYEQYF.

This clone was seen more than once but under ten times. The chain joins TRBV2 to TRBJ2-2, with TRBD1 identical over 7 bases. CDR3 size: 13 residues. The trim removed 8 bases at V and 2 bases at J, leaving 2 bases unmatched. CDR1 is SNHLY, CDR2 FYNNEI, per germline. The CDR3 region is CASGTDNTGELFF. DNA for the CDR3: TGTGCCAGCGGGACAGACAACACCGGGGAGCTGTTTTTT.

The chain links TRBV27 to TRBJ2-1, with D possibly matching TRBD2 (5 bases). CDR1 and CDR2 from the germline V gene are MNHEY and SMNVEV (reference sequence). V was cut by 5 bases and J by 3 bases, with 17 bases left in between. This CDR3 has 16 residues. The CDR3 loop is CASSLEAGAYYNEQFF. DNA of the CDR3: TGTGCCAGCAGTCTGGAGGCGGGCGCTTACTACAATGAGCAGTTCTTC.

This clone was recorded only once. J is TRBJ1-4 and V is TRBV9, with 10 bases that match TRBD1. J lost 3 bases, V lost 4 bases, and 9 bases had no gene match. This CDR3 has 17 residues. Germline CDR1 reads SGDLS; CDR2 reads YYNGEE. The CDR3 nucleotides read TGTGCCAGCAGCCCCGGGGACAGGGGATTTCCTAATGAAAAACTGTTTTTT. It encodes CASSPGDRGFPNEKLFF.